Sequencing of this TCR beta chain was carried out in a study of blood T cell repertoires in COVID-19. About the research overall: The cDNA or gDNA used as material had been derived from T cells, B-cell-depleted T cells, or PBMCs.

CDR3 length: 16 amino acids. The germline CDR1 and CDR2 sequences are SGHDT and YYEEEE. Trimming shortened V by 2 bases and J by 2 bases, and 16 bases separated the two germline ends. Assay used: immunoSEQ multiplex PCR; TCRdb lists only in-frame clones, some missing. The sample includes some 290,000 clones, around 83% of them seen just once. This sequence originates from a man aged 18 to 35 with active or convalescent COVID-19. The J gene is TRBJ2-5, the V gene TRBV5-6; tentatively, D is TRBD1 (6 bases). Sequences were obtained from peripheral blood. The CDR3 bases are TGTGCCAGCAGCTTCTTGACAGGCACTCAACAAGAGACCCAGTACTTC. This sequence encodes CASSFLTGTQQETQYF.